This entry features one T cell receptor (beta chain) sequence. This CDR3 region has 14 residues. Germline values: CDR1 MDHEN, CDR2 SYDVKM. Trimming cost V 1 base and J 2 bases, with 9 bases left between them. Profiled with immunoSEQ multiplex PCR; TCRdb holds only in-frame clones, not every one. The profile shows some 410,000 clones, over 75% of them singletons. The data were taken from a study of control samples from healthy donors and cancer patients. The origin of this receptor is a man between 40 and 49 years old with head and neck cancer. The sample comprised PBMCs. The V call is TRBV28, the J call TRBJ2-7; tentatively, D is TRBD1 or TRBD2 (5 bases each). The CDR3 sequence is CASSLSGSPYEQYF. CDR3 in DNA: TGTGCCAGCAGTTTATCAGGGAGCCCCTACGAGCAGTACTTC.